This T cell receptor (beta chain) was obtained from a study of STAT5B mutations in CD4+ large granular lymphocyte leukemia. Study as a whole: The CDR3 'QG' motif was associated with a particular HLA allele among healthy donors.

Looked up from germline, CDR1 is SGHAT and CDR2 is FQDESV (reference sequence). The ends lost 5 bases at V and 4 bases at J; junction bases unmatched: 5. The CDR3 is 16 amino acids. Study-level findings and limits: Top patient clones used TRBV06 genes more often: 8/27 versus 2/35 in controls. 25% of private leukemic clonotypes occurred rarely in other patients' non-leukemic repertoires.

In the authors' methods: Productive clonotypes were detectable down to 2.59 x 10-5 frequency. Only in-frame clones appear in the TCRdb table, and some are missing; sequencing was by immunoSEQ multiplex PCR. Clone size and the V and J calls come from that table; the DNA yielded D and trimming. Among tens of thousands of clones listed, roughly 80% were seen once. About this clone itself: No antigen is known for it.

This chain links TRBV11-1 with TRBJ2-3; TRBD2 matches 14 bases. The specimen was CD4+ T cells from blood buffy coats. The receptor comes from a human donor in good health. The DNA of the CDR3 is TGTGCCAGCAGCCCGGGACTAGCGGGGGTTGCAGATACGCAGTATTTT. Its translation is CASSPGLAGVADTQYF.